A selection of T cell receptor beta chains follows, all from one sample in a study of T-cell reconstitution after alpha-beta-depleted transplantation in children. TCRdb itself ran the PCR reads through MiXCR, one entry per CDR3 protein. The sample has some 400,000 distinct CDR3 sequences, around 20% seen once; the top ten hold over 3.5%. Sequencing used PBMCs from the stem cell graft donor, obtained from the stem cell graft. These receptors came from a human donor who donated a stem cell graft to a child with acute myeloid leukemia. Each CDR3 is given with its conserved first and last residue. D genes are given only for firm matches. Clone size is given for some rows only: seen once, a few or many times, or a class if the clone is expanded.

>TRBV6-5|.|TRBD2|TRBJ2-3
CASSYSEPAGGGDTQYF
TGTGCCAGCAGTTACTCGGAGCCAGCGGGAGGTGGAGATACGCAGTATTTT
>TRBV5-6|many|TRBD2|TRBJ2-1
CASSFFAGESSYNEQFF
TGTGCCAGCAGCTTTTTCGCGGGGGAAAGCTCCTACAATGAGCAGTTCTTC
>TRBV24-1|.|.|TRBJ2-2
CASQSANTGELFF
TGTGCCAGCCAGTCAGCGAACACCGGGGAGCTGTTTTTT
>TRBV7-2|few|.|TRBJ2-2
CASSLALSRDVTGELFF
TGTGCCAGCAGCTTAGCTCTATCCAGGGATGTGACCGGGGAGCTGTTTTTT
>TRBV24-1|few|TRBD2|TRBJ2-2
CATRGTSGNTGELFF
TGTGCCACCCGAGGGACTAGCGGAAACACCGGGGAGCTGTTTTTT
>TRBV20-1|.|TRBD1|TRBJ2-1
CSARTMGQITNEQFF
TGCAGTGCTAGGACTATGGGACAGATAACCAATGAGCAGTTCTTC
>TRBV5-1|few|.|TRBJ2-3
CASSLTTTDTQYF
TGCGCCAGCAGCTTGACAACCACAGATACGCAGTATTTT
>TRBV6-5|many|.|TRBJ2-2
CASTRRHPNTGELFF
TGTGCCAGCACCCGAAGGCACCCGAACACCGGGGAGCTGTTTTTT
>TRBV7-2|.|TRBD1|TRBJ2-1
CASSLQTGFSYNEQFF
TGTGCCAGCAGCCTCCAGACAGGGTTCTCCTACAATGAGCAGTTCTTC
>TRBV20-1|few|.|TRBJ2-7
CSASAFYEQYF
TGCAGTGCTAGCGCGTTCTACGAGCAGTACTTC
>TRBV6-5|few|.|TRBJ1-5
CASSYSLKTASNQPQHF
TGTGCCAGCAGTTACTCCTTAAAGACAGCCAGCAATCAGCCCCAGCATTTT
>TRBV20-1|.|.|TRBJ2-7
CSAPGTSFSYEQYF
TGCAGTGCTCCCGGGACATCATTCTCCTACGAGCAGTACTTC
>TRBV5-1|.|TRBD2|TRBJ2-4
CASSLRLADTNIQYF
TGCGCCAGCAGCTTGAGACTAGCTGATACAAACATTCAGTACTTC
>TRBV28|few|TRBD1|TRBJ2-7
CASSLRTGSSYEQYF
TGTGCCAGCAGTTTAAGGACAGGAAGCTCCTACGAGCAGTACTTC
>TRBV20-1|many|.|TRBJ2-7
CSARDPSYEQYF
TGCAGTGCTAGAGATCCGTCCTACGAGCAGTACTTC
>TRBV5-1|.|TRBD1|TRBJ2-7
CASSSMGQGASEQYF
TGCGCCAGCAGCTCGATGGGACAGGGGGCATCGGAGCAGTACTTC
>TRBV12-3/TRBV12-4|.|TRBD1|TRBJ1-5
CASMDRGHQPQHF
TGTGCCAGCATGGATAGGGGGCATCAGCCCCAGCATTTT
>TRBV5-1|.|.|TRBJ2-1
CASRPMGGEQFF
TGCGCCAGCAGACCGATGGGGGGTGAGCAGTTCTTC
>TRBV18|few|.|TRBJ2-1
CASSPLPVDEQFF
TGTGCCAGCTCACCACTCCCAGTTGATGAGCAGTTCTTC
>TRBV29-1|many|.|TRBJ2-1
CSVGWGAPNNEQFF
TGCAGCGTTGGTTGGGGAGCCCCGAACAATGAGCAGTTCTTC
>TRBV12-3/TRBV12-4|many|.|TRBJ2-3
CASRPGSSAADTQYF
TGTGCCAGCAGGCCGGGCTCTAGCGCTGCAGATACGCAGTATTTT
>TRBV7-3|.|.|TRBJ2-1
CASSLDEGEQFF
TGTGCCAGCAGCTTGGACGAGGGTGAGCAGTTCTTC
>TRBV20-1|many|.|TRBJ1-6
CSARFDGNSPLHF
TGCAGTGCTAGATTCGACGGGAATTCACCCCTCCACTTT
>TRBV7-9|few|.|TRBJ2-7
CASSPPTAGYEQYF
TGTGCCAGCAGCCCCCCGACAGCGGGTTACGAGCAGTACTTC
>TRBV5-5|.|.|TRBJ1-1
CASSRGQDTEAFF
TGTGCCAGCAGTCGGGGGCAGGATACTGAAGCTTTCTTT
>TRBV5-1|many|.|TRBJ2-1
CASSLTTLGDEQFF
TGCGCCAGCAGCTTGACAACCCTCGGGGATGAGCAGTTCTTC
>TRBV14|.|.|TRBJ1-1
CASSRLGMGTEAFF
TGTGCCAGCAGCCGCCTAGGGATGGGCACTGAAGCTTTCTTT
>TRBV4-1|.|.|TRBJ2-2
CASSQVVGSGNTGELFF
TGCGCCAGCAGCCAAGTCGTAGGTAGCGGAAACACCGGGGAGCTGTTTTTT
>TRBV20-1|many|TRBD2|TRBJ2-1
CSAGGGRASDEQFF
TGCAGTGCTGGGGGCGGGAGGGCATCGGATGAGCAGTTCTTC
>TRBV20-1|.|.|TRBJ2-2
CSARGWQMFTGELFF
TGCAGTGCTAGAGGTTGGCAGATGTTCACCGGGGAGCTGTTTTTT
>TRBV20-1|few|TRBD1|TRBJ2-5
CSARVGAGGRETQYF
TGCAGTGCTAGAGTTGGGGCAGGGGGCCGAGAGACCCAGTACTTC
>TRBV12-3/TRBV12-4|few|.|TRBJ2-5
CASSPRAQETQYF
TGTGCCAGCAGTCCTAGAGCGCAAGAGACCCAGTACTTC